What follows are 7 T cell receptor beta chains derived from one specimen sequenced in a study of blood T cell repertoires in COVID-19. Profiling relied on immunoSEQ multiplex PCR, and the TCRdb table lists in-frame clones only, not all of them. The data hold about 440,000 clones, with roughly 88% observed a single time. The specimen sequenced was PBMCs or T cells enriched from blood (not recorded which). Receptors were obtained from a man between 18 and 35 years old who had recovered from COVID-19.

This chain joins TRBV11-3 and TRBJ2-1; possibly TRBD1 for D (7 bases). V dropped 5 bases and J dropped 9 bases, with 11 bases sitting between them. Germline V gives CDR1 SGHNT, CDR2 YENEEA. This CDR3 is built from 12 residues. The CDR3: CASSNQGGEQFF. The CDR3 DNA reads TGTGCCAGCAGCAACCAGGGGGGTGAGCAGTTCTTC.

The chain recombines TRBV30 with TRBJ1-2, with D possibly TRBD1 on 6 matching bases. Germline V CDR1 and CDR2: GTSNPN, SVGIG (reference sequence). This CDR3 region has 16 residues. Trimming removed 0 bases from V and 1 base from J, with 15 bases in between. The CDR3 region is CAWSVTGKEVNYGYTF. DNA for the CDR3: TGTGCCTGGAGTGTCACAGGGAAAGAGGTTAACTATGGCTACACCTTC.

V gene TRBV13 combines with J gene TRBJ1-4; no clear D. Trimming cost V 5 bases and J 4 bases, with 11 bases left between them. This CDR3 comprises 14 residues. Germline V gene sequence: CDR1 PRHDT, CDR2 FYEKMQ (reference sequence). The chain's CDR3 is CASSTTRNNEKLFF. Here the CDR3 DNA reads TGTGCCAGCAGCACGACAAGAAATAATGAAAAACTGTTTTTT.

Here the CDR3 reads CASSLTGGVTEAFF. Written as DNA, the CDR3 is TGTGCCAGCAGCCTTACAGGGGGAGTCACTGAAGCTTTCTTT. The chain carries TRBV14 and TRBJ1-1, with TRBD1 identical over 8 bases. The V gene's germline CDR1 is SGHDN and CDR2 FVKESK. The trim removed 4 bases at V and 4 bases at J, leaving 5 bases unmatched. The CDR3 totals 14 residues.

This chain links TRBV14 with TRBJ2-3; D is perhaps TRBD1 (6 bases). There are 17 residues in the CDR3. Germline V lookup: CDR1 SGHDN, CDR2 FVKESK. Trimming pared 0 bases from V and 3 bases from J, leaving 16 bases between. The CDR3 DNA reads TGTGCCAGCAGCCAAGACATACAGGGCCCGGGAACAGATACGCAGTATTTT. It codes for CASSQDIQGPGTDTQYF.

The rearrangement joins TRBV21-1 to TRBJ1-3. TRBV21-1 constitutes a pseudogene. There are 16 residues in the CDR3. The CDR3 reads CASTRPGTAGRGTIYF. Here the CDR3 DNA reads TGTGCCAGCACCAGGCCGGGTACGGCCGGTCGGGGAACCATATATTTT.

The chain links TRBV11-3 to TRBJ2-2; 11 bases align to TRBD1. Looked up from germline, CDR1 is SGHNT and CDR2 is YENEEA. The CDR3 sequence is 16 residues long. Losses at the gene ends were 6 bases for V and 7 bases for J; bases not matched to a gene: 10. The CDR3 DNA reads TGTGCCAGCAGTCTTTCCGGGACAGGGGGTGTCGGGGAGCTGTTTTTT. It yields the protein CASSLSGTGGVGELFF.